The sequence of this TCR beta chain was determined in a study of blood T cells in healthy people across ages. From germline, CDR1 is LGHDT and CDR2 YNNKEL (reference sequence). Trimming took 0 bases from V and 5 from J, leaving 16 bases between them. The CDR3 spans 16 residues. Study findings and constraints: Per-million-T-cell TCR beta diversity fell roughly linearly with age.

This clonotype showed up just a few times. The antigen is not known. Per sample, extraction of total RNA gave at least 6 micrograms in every case. The second PCR ran about 6 to 11 cycles with a sample-barcoded 5' primer and J-beta primers. Each CDR3 protein is one row after TCRdb ran MiXCR on the 5' RACE reads. The sample records fewer than 700,000 distinct CDR3 sequences, approximately 40% being singletons. This rearrangement joins TRBV3-1 to TRBJ1-1; the D gene is possibly TRBD1 (6 bases). The receptor comes from a man at least 80 years old in good health. What was sequenced was blood. In nucleotides, the CDR3 is TGTGCCAGCAGCCAAGAGACCCAAGGGGGTGGAACTGAAGCTTTCTTT. It specifies CASSQETQGGGTEAFF.